The clone carrying this T cell receptor beta chain has more than one count but fewer than ten. Antigen unknown. Assay: immunoSEQ multiplex PCR; the TCRdb copy retains only in-frame clones and omits some. Of roughly 350,000 clones listed, about 89% are singletons. This sample was taken from a study of Ad26.COV2.S vaccination and SARS-CoV-2 variants. Study observations and caveats: Similar non-spike TCR breadth was seen in vaccine and placebo recipients.

The CDR3 consists of 15 residues. The V gene's germline CDR1 is SGHRS and CDR2 YFSETQ. Trimming took 3 bases from V and 4 from J; bases not matched to a gene: 8. Treatment: around 19 received Ad26.COV2.S at low or high dose, single or two shots; several received placebo; per-sample allocation not given. Sampling took place 63 days after the first vaccine or placebo injection. In Boston, the donor was an adult between 18-55 years of age. The chain joins TRBV5-1 to TRBJ2-7, with 9 bases matching TRBD1. The TCR originated in a person between 18 and 60 years old who received the Ad26.COV2.S COVID-19 vaccine or a placebo. The sequences come from peripheral blood, collected in a trial of Ad26.COV2.S vaccine versus placebo. CDR3 sequence: CASSSFPGQGYEQYF. DNA of the CDR3: TGCGCCAGCAGCTCCTTCCCTGGACAGGGGTACGAGCAGTACTTC.